The clone carrying this T cell receptor (beta chain) was found a few times. Clones were sequenced by immunoSEQ multiplex PCR, and TCRdb holds only the in-frame ones, with some missing. The sample carries over 40,000 clones, roughly 90% recorded once. The record originates from a study of blood T cell repertoires in COVID-19. The trim removed 2 bases at V and 4 bases at J, leaving 17 bases unmatched. Germline V gives CDR1 SGHNT, CDR2 YENEEA. The CDR3 is 19 amino acids. This receptor was obtained from a human donor in a cohort sampled during active COVID-19. Sequencing was carried out using peripheral blood. The rearrangement uses TRBV11-3 and TRBJ2-3; 8 positions agree with TRBD1. The CDR3 nucleotides are TGTGCCAGCAGCTTATCTACCTCCCAGGGGGCTGGCAGCGCAGATACGCAGTATTTT. Its translation: CASSLSTSQGAGSADTQYF.